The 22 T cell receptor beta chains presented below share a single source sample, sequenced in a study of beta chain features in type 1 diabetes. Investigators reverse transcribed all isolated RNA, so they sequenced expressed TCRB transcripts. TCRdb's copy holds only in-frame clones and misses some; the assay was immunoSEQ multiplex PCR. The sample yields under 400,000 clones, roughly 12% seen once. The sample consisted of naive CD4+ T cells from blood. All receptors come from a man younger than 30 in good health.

The CDR3 is CASSLVASGSTDTQYF. The CDR3 DNA follows: TGCGCCAGCAGCTTGGTTGCTAGCGGAAGCACAGATACGCAGTATTTT. The chain is built from TRBV5-1 and TRBJ2-3, with TRBD2 matching 7 bases. V was pared by 0 bases and J by 0 bases, with 4 bases of the junction left unmatched. The CDR3 consists of 16 residues. The germline V gene encodes CDR1 SGHRS and CDR2 YFSETQ.

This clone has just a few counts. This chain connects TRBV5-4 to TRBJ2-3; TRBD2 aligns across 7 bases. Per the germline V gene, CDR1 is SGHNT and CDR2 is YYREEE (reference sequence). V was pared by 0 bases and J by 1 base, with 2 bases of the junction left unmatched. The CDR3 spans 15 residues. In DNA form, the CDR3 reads TGTGCCAGCAGCTTGGCGCTAGCGGGCACAGATACGCAGTATTTT. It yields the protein CASSLALAGTDTQYF.

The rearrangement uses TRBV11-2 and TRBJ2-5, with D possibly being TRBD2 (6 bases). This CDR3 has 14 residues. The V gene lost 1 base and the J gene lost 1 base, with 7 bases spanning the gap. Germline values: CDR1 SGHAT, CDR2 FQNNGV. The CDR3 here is CASSLGSGQETQYF. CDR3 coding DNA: TGTGCCAGCAGCTTAGGTAGCGGCCAAGAGACCCAGTACTTC.

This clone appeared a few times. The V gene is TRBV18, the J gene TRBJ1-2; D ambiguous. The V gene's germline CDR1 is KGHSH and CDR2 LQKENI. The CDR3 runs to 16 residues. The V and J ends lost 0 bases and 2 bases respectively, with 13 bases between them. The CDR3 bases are TGTGCCAGCTCACCACCAGCCACGACTCGAAACTATGGCTACACCTTC. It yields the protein CASSPPATTRNYGYTF.

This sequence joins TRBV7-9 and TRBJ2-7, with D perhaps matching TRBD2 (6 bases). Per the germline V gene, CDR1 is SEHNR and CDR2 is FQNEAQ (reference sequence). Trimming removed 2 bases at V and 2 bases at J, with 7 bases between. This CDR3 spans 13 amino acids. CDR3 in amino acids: CASSLWGAYEQYF. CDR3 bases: TGTGCCAGCAGCTTATGGGGGGCCTACGAGCAGTACTTC.

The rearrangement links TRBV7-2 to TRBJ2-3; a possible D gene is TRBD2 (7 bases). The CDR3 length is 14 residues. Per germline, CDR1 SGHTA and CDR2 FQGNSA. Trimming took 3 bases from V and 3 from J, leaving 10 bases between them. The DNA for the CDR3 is TGTGCCAGCAGCTTCGGGGGGCTAACAGATACGCAGTATTTT. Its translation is CASSFGGLTDTQYF.

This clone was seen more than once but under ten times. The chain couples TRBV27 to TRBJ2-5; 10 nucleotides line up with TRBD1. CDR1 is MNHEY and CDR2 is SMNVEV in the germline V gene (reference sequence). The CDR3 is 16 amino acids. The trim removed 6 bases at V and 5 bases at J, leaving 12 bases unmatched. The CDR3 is CASRPYGDRGRETQYF. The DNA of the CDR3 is TGTGCCAGCAGGCCATACGGAGACAGGGGGCGGGAGACCCAGTACTTC.

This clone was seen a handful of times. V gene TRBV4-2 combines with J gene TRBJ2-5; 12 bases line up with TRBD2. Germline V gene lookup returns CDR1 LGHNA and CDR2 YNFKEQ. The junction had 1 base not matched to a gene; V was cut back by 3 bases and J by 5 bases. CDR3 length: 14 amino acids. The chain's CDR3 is CASSHGTSGETQYF. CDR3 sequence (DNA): TGTGCCAGCAGCCATGGGACTAGCGGGGAGACCCAGTACTTC.

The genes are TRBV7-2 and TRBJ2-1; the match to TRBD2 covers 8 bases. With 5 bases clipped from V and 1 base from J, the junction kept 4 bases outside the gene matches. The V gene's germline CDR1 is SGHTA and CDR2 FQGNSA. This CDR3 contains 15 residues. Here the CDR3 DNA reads TGTGCCAGCAGCAGCGGGGGTACTTCCTACAATGAGCAGTTCTTC. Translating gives CASSSGGTSYNEQFF.

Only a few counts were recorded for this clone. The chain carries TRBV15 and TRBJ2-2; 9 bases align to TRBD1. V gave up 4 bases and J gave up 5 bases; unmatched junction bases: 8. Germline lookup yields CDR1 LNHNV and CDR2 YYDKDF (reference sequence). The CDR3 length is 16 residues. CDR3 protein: CATSIRQGVLTGELFF. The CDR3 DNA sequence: TGTGCCACCAGCATCCGACAGGGGGTTCTAACCGGGGAGCTGTTTTTT. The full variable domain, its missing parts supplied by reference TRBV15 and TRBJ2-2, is DAMVIQNPRYQVTQFGKPVTLSCSQTLNHNVMYWYQQKSSQAPKLLFHYYDKDFNNEADTPDNFQSRRPNTSFCFLDIRSPGLGDTAMYLCATSIRQGVLTGELFFGEGSRLTVL.

CDR3 in DNA: TGTGCCAGCAGCCAAGATCTTCAGGGGGCGAGTACTGAAGCTTTCTTT. Its protein product is CASSQDLQGASTEAFF. The chain combines TRBV4-2 with TRBJ1-1, with 8 bases matching TRBD1. CDR1 and CDR2 from the germline V gene are LGHNA and YNFKEQ. This CDR3 contains 16 residues. Losses at the gene ends were 0 bases for V and 5 bases for J; bases not matched to a gene: 8.

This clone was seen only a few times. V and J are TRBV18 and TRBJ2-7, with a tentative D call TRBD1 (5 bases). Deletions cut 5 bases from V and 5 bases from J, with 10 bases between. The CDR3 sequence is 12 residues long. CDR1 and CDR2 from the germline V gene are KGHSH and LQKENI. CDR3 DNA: TGTGCCAGCTCAATCCAGGGTGACGAGCAGTACTTC. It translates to CASSIQGDEQYF.

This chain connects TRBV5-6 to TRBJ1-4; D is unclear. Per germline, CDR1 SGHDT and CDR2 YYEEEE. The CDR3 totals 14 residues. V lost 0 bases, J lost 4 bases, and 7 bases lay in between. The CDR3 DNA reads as TGTGCCAGCAGCTTGGAACTGAATAATGAAAAACTGTTTTTT. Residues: CASSLELNNEKLFF.

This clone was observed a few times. The CDR3 region has the DNA TGTGCCACCAGCAGAGATCCAGGAAACTACGAGCAGTACTTC. Amino acid sequence: CATSRDPGNYEQYF. The rearrangement links TRBV15 to TRBJ2-7; no firm D call. Per the germline V gene, CDR1 is LNHNV and CDR2 is YYDKDF (reference sequence). This CDR3 is built from 14 residues. V was trimmed by 0 bases and J by 3 bases, leaving 9 bases between them. The full variable domain, completed using reference TRBV15 and TRBJ2-7, is DAMVIQNPRYQVTQFGKPVTLSCSQTLNHNVMYWYQQKSSQAPKLLFHYYDKDFNNEADTPDNFQSRRPNTSFCFLDIRSPGLGDTAMYLCATSRDPGNYEQYFGPGTRLTVT.

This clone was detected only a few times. CDR3 nucleotides: TGTGCCAGCGTCGCGGGAGGGCCGGTCGGGGAGCTGTTTTTT. It yields the protein CASVAGGPVGELFF. The chain couples TRBV4-2 to TRBJ2-2; 9 bases match TRBD2. V was pared by 8 bases and J by 7 bases, with 8 bases of the junction left unmatched. Germline values: CDR1 LGHNA, CDR2 YNFKEQ. The CDR3 extends over 14 amino acids.

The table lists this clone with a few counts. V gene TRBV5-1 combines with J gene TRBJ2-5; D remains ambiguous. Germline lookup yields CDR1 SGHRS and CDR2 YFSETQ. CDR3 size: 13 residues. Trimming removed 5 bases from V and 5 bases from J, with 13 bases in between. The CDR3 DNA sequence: TGCGCCAGCAGTCTGGCGGCCGGGGAGACCCAGTACTTC. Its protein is CASSLAAGETQYF.

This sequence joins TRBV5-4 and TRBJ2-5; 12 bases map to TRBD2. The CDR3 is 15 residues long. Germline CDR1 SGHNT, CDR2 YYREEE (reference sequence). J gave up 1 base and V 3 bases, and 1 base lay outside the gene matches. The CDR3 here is CASSWTSGVQETQYF. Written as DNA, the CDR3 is TGTGCCAGCAGCTGGACTAGCGGGGTCCAAGAGACCCAGTACTTC.

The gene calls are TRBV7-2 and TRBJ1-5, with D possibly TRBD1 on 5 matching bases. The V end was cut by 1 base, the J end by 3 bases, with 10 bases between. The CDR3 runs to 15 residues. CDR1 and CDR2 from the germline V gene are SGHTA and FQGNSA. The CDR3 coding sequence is TGTGCCAGCAGCTTAGGGCAGGGTGACAATCAGCCCCAGCATTTT. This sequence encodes CASSLGQGDNQPQHF. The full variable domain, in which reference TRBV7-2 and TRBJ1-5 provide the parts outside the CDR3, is GAGVSQSPSNKVTEKGKDVELRCDPISGHTALYWYRQSLGQGLEFLIYFQGNSAPDKSGLPSDRFSAERTGGSVSTLTIQRTQQEDSAVYLCASSLGQGDNQPQHFGDGTRLSIL.

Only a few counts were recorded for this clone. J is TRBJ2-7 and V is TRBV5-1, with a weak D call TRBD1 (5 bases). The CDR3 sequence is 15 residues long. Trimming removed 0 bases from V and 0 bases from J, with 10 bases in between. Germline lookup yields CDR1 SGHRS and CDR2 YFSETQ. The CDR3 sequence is CASSLALGHSYEQYF. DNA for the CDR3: TGCGCCAGCAGCTTGGCCTTAGGACACTCCTACGAGCAGTACTTC. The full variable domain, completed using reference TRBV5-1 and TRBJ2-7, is KAGVTQTPRYLIKTRGQQVTLSCSPISGHRSVSWYQQTPGQGLQFLFEYFSETQRNKGNFPGRFSGRQFSNSRSEMNVSTLELGDSALYLCASSLALGHSYEQYFGPGTRLTVT.

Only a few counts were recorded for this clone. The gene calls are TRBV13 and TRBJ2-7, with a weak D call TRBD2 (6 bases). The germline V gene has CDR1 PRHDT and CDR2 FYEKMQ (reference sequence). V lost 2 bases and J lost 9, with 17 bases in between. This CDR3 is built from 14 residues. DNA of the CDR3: TGTGCCAGCAGCTTATGGGGACTCGACGCGGGGCAGTACTTC. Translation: CASSLWGLDAGQYF.

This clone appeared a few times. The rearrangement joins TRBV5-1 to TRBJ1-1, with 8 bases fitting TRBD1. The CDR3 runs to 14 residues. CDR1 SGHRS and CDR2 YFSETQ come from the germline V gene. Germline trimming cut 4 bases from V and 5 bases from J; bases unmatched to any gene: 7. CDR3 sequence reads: CASSPGQGETEAFF. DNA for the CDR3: TGCGCCAGCAGCCCAGGACAGGGTGAAACTGAAGCTTTCTTT.

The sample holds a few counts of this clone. The CDR3 protein is CASSDDRVPGYTF. In DNA, the CDR3 is TGTGCCAGCAGTGACGACAGGGTTCCGGGCTACACCTTC. V is TRBV6-1 and J is TRBJ1-2, with TRBD1 matching 7 bases. V lost 3 bases and J lost 8; bases outside the gene matches: 6. Germline V CDR1 and CDR2: MNHNS, SASEGT. The CDR3 sequence is 13 residues long.